One sample yielded the 8 T cell receptor beta chains listed below, sequenced in a study of CD8+ T cells in alopecia areata. cDNA prepared by RNA extraction and subsequent reverse transcription served as the template for sequencing. Profiled with immunoSEQ multiplex PCR; TCRdb holds only in-frame clones, not every one. Here the sample spans approximately 180,000 clones, 50% to 60% being singletons. Source: CD4+ T cells sorted from blood, taken at week 0. Every receptor here comes from a human donor with alopecia areata.

The chain uses TRBV30 and TRBJ1-3; no clear D. Germline V gene lookup returns CDR1 GTSNPN and CDR2 SVGIG (reference sequence). The CDR3 length is 12 residues. V was pared by 0 bases and J by 6 bases, with 6 bases between. The CDR3 is CAWSVGSNTIYF. As DNA, the CDR3 is TGTGCCTGGAGTGTAGGGTCAAACACCATATATTTT. Drawing the rest from reference TRBV30 and TRBJ1-3, the complete variable domain is SQTIHQWPATLVQPVGSPLSLECTVEGTSNPNLYWYRQAAGRGLQLLFYSVGIGQISSEVPQNLSASRPQDRQFILSSKKLLLSDSGFYLCAWSVGSNTIYFGEGSWLTVV.

As DNA, the CDR3 is TGTGCCAGTAGTATAAGGACGGGCCCTCAGCCCCAGCATTTT. Translation: CASSIRTGPQPQHF. The chain joins TRBV19 to TRBJ1-5; D is undetermined. This CDR3 has 14 residues. Germline V gene sequence: CDR1 LNHDA, CDR2 SQIVND (reference sequence). V lost 2 bases and J 6 bases, leaving 11 bases between the germline ends.

This chain joins TRBV7-8 and TRBJ2-4; a weak D match, TRBD1 (5 bases). Germline CDR1 and CDR2: SGHVS and FQNEAQ. Between the trimmed V and J ends, which lost 4 bases and 0 bases, there was a span of 16 bases. The length of the CDR3 is 17 residues. The CDR3 is CASSSKQAILAKNIQYF. The DNA of the CDR3 is TGTGCCAGCAGCTCGAAACAGGCTATTCTAGCCAAAAACATTCAGTACTTC.

CDR3 sequence reads: CASSLSTNTGELFF. CDR3 in DNA: TGTGCCAGCAGCTTATCCACGAACACCGGGGAGCTGTTTTTT. This chain links TRBV7-9 with TRBJ2-2, with D unresolved. V lost 2 bases to trimming and J lost 0 bases, with 4 bases between them. Germline CDR1 and CDR2: SEHNR and FQNEAQ (reference sequence). The CDR3 runs 14 residues.

In DNA form, the CDR3 reads TGTGCCAGCAGCTTAGCCGGTTGGGGATATGAGCAGTTCTTC. It specifies CASSLAGWGYEQFF. The V call is TRBV7-9, the J call TRBJ2-1; D gene unclear. Trimming pared 0 bases from V and 8 bases from J, leaving 11 bases between. The CDR3 is 14 amino acids. The germline V gene has CDR1 SEHNR and CDR2 FQNEAQ (reference sequence).

V usage is TRBV20-1 and J usage is TRBJ2-3, with 7 nucleotides matching TRBD2. This CDR3 region has 11 residues. Losses at the gene ends were 5 bases for V and 6 bases for J; bases not matched to a gene: 2. Germline CDR1 is DFQATT and CDR2 is SNEGSKA (reference sequence). CDR3 region: CSAQAGDTQYF. Written as DNA, the CDR3 is TGCAGTGCTCAAGCGGGGGATACGCAGTATTTT.

A few counts support this clone. The chain employs TRBV29-1 and TRBJ2-2; D is undetermined. CDR3 length: 12 residues. Per germline, CDR1 SQVTM and CDR2 ANQGSEA. V was cut by 4 bases and J by 6 bases, with 9 bases left in between. The CDR3 nucleotides are TGCAGCGTTGCGTTTCCATCCGGGGAGCTGTTTTTT. It encodes CSVAFPSGELFF.

This clone was seen more than once but under ten times. This chain uses TRBV29-1 with TRBJ1-6; D is possibly TRBD1 (5 bases). CDR3 length: 14 amino acids. CDR1 and CDR2 from the germline V gene are SQVTM and ANQGSEA. The ends were cut back, 5 bases at V and 10 bases at J, with 18 bases in the middle. The CDR3 region is CSVKIGGGTSPLHF. DNA of the CDR3: TGCAGCGTTAAAATTGGTGGGGGGACCTCACCCCTCCACTTT.